The 8 T cell receptor beta chains below were found in one sample sequenced in a study of OX40 agonist ivuxolimab in advanced cancers. The method was immunoSEQ multiplex PCR; TCRdb's version includes in-frame clones alone and lacks a portion of them. This sample has about 44,000 clones; about 85% occur once, and the top ten carry about 6.8%. The sample here was CD4+ or CD8+ T cells sorted from blood, taken in a trial of the OX40 agonist ivuxolimab. Receptors originate from an adult with an advanced solid tumor such as melanoma, head and neck, liver or kidney cancer.

J is TRBJ2-1 and V is TRBV2; TRBD2 is a possible D gene (6 bases). CDR3 length: 13 amino acids. Trimming left V 6 bases short and J 5 bases short, with 11 bases between. Per the germline V gene, CDR1 is SNHLY and CDR2 is FYNNEI. Here the CDR3 reads CASSRDSNNEQFF. In DNA form, the CDR3 reads TGTGCCAGCAGCCGGGACTCGAACAATGAGCAGTTCTTC.

Only a few counts were recorded for this clone. V gene TRBV27 combines with J gene TRBJ1-2; D not certain. Germline CDR1 and CDR2: MNHEY and SMNVEV (reference sequence). The CDR3 sequence is 14 residues long. The V end was cut by 0 bases, the J end by 4 bases, with 9 bases between. CDR3 loop: CASSLSRGPYGYTF. CDR3 in DNA: TGTGCCAGCAGTTTATCGCGTGGGCCCTATGGCTACACCTTC.

This clone turned up a few times. The chain has TRBV2 and TRBJ2-7, with TRBD1 matching 7 bases. The CDR3 has 12 amino acids. V gave up 8 bases and J gave up 0 bases; unmatched junction bases: 1. The germline V gene has CDR1 SNHLY and CDR2 FYNNEI. CDR3 loop: CASHRGSYEQYF. CDR3 nucleotides: TGTGCCAGCCACAGGGGCTCCTACGAGCAGTACTTC.

This chain joins TRBV29-1 and TRBJ1-2, with 7 positions matching TRBD1. Germline assignment: CDR1 SQVTM and CDR2 ANQGSEA. This CDR3 region has 14 residues. Unmatched junction bases numbered 9, after V lost 4 bases and J lost 4 bases. For the CDR3, the DNA is TGCAGCGTTGGGGGACAGAGCTCTACCTATGGCTACACCTTC. Translating it yields CSVGGQSSTYGYTF.

The V and J genes are TRBV18 and TRBJ2-7; D tentatively reads TRBD1 or TRBD2 (5 bases each). This CDR3 spans 16 amino acids. V was shortened by 2 bases and J by 2 bases, with 16 bases between the two germline ends. Per germline, CDR1 KGHSH and CDR2 LQKENI. The CDR3 is CASSPNTGLLTYEQYF. The CDR3 DNA is TGTGCCAGCTCACCAAATACAGGACTCTTAACCTACGAGCAGTACTTC.

This sequence joins TRBV7-2 and TRBJ2-1; 8 bases align to TRBD2. Germline lookup yields CDR1 SGHTA and CDR2 FQGNSA. The CDR3 is 18 residues long. V gave up 3 bases and J gave up 0 bases; unmatched junction bases: 10. The CDR3 region is CASSFSAGVGSSYNEQFF. CDR3 coding DNA: TGTGCCAGCAGCTTTTCAGCGGGAGTCGGGAGCTCCTACAATGAGCAGTTCTTC.

The J gene is TRBJ1-4, the V gene TRBV2, with D perhaps TRBD1 (5 bases). V was pared by 6 bases and J by 6 bases, with 17 bases between. The CDR3 is 15 residues long. Germline lookup yields CDR1 SNHLY and CDR2 FYNNEI. The DNA of the CDR3 is TGTGCCAGCAGCGCATCCCGTGGGGCTGATGAAAAACTGTTTTTT. As protein: CASSASRGADEKLFF. Variable domain in full (rest from reference TRBV2 and TRBJ1-4): EPEVTQTPSHQVTQMGQEVILRCVPISNHLYFYWYRQILGQKVEFLVSFYNNEISEKSEIFDDQFSVERPDGSNFTLKIRSTKLEDSAMYFCASSASRGADEKLFFGSGTQLSVL.

The chain recombines TRBV5-1 with TRBJ2-5, with D hard to call. The V and J ends lost 4 bases and 5 bases respectively, with 9 bases between them. The CDR3 spans 12 residues. The germline V gene has CDR1 SGHRS and CDR2 YFSETQ. The CDR3 coding sequence is TGCGCCAGCAGCCTCGACGGGGAGACCCAGTACTTC. Protein sequence: CASSLDGETQYF.